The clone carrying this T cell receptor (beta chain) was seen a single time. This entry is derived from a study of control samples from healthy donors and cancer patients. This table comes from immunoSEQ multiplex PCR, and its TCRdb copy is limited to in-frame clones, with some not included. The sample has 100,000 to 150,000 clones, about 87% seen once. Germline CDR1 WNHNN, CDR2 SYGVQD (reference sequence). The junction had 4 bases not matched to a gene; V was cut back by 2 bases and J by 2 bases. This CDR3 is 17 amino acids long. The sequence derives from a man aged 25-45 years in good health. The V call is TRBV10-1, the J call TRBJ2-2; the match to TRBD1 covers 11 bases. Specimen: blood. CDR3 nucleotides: TGCGCCAGCAGTGAGCCCGGACAGGGGGCTAACACCGGGGAGCTGTTTTTT. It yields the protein CASSEPGQGANTGELFF.